Reported below is one T cell receptor beta chain. Its cognate antigen is unknown. Per germline, CDR1 MNHEY and CDR2 SVGEGT. Between the trimmed V and J ends, which lost 4 bases and 2 bases, there was a span of 6 bases. CDR3 size: 12 residues. These data belong to a study of human T cells and chemical hapten exposure. Study results and limitations: Counts of TCRs expanded at PT1 correlated positively with patch test score. There were significantly more large CDR3 similarity clusters among expanded TCRs than among controls. With regard to DPC sensitization, TCRs above 1 in 1000 frequency did not change.

This sample's time point: patch test 3, about 24 weeks after DPC sensitization. As for treatment: therapeutic diphenylcyclopropenone sensitization with weekly scalp DPC. TCRdb passed the RACE reads through MiXCR, listing each CDR3 protein once. Found here are 80,000 to 100,000 distinct CDR3 sequences, 27% of them singletons; the top ten hold 10%. The clonotype comes from a man aged 40-55 years with alopecia areata. Some clones in this sample may be carry-over from other donors' samples. Sample: whole blood, taken in connection with sensitization to the hapten diphenylcyclopropenone (DPC). The chain is built from TRBV6-2 or TRBV6-3 and TRBJ2-7; no reliable D call. CDR3 amino acids: CASSWVPYEQYF. Written as DNA, the CDR3 is TGTGCCAGCAGTTGGGTTCCCTACGAGCAGTACTTC.